These 15 T cell receptor beta chains share one sample of origin, sequenced in a study of CD8+ T cells in alopecia areata. RNA extraction was followed by reverse transcription into cDNA, which acted as the sequencing template. The table came from immunoSEQ multiplex PCR; TCRdb's copy has only in-frame clones and leaves some out. The sample has 120,000 to 150,000 clones; around two thirds are singletons. The sequenced material came from CD8+ T cells sorted from blood. The receptors shown here come from a human donor in good health.

The chain has TRBV4-1 and TRBJ2-7, with a weak D call TRBD2 (5 bases). The V gene's germline CDR1 is MGHRA and CDR2 YSYEKL. V lost 4 bases to trimming and J lost 4 bases, with 20 bases between them. There are 16 residues in the CDR3. The CDR3 loop reads CASSRLLRFGSYEQYF. The CDR3, as DNA: TGCGCCAGCAGCCGACTACTACGTTTTGGGTCGTACGAGCAGTACTTC.

In its sample, this clone was seen a few times. The genes are TRBV29-1 and TRBJ2-1; 8 bases fit TRBD2. This CDR3 is built from 12 residues. Germline assignment: CDR1 SQVTM and CDR2 ANQGSEA. The junction had 7 bases not matched to a gene; V was cut back by 0 bases and J by 15 bases. In DNA, the CDR3 is TGCAGCGTTGAAGAACGGGAGGGTGTTAGGTTCTTC. Translation gives CSVEEREGVRFF.

The chain uses TRBV7-6 and TRBJ2-1; D gene unclear. Between the trimmed V and J ends, which lost 4 bases and 9 bases, there was a span of 13 bases. Germline V gene sequence: CDR1 SGHVS, CDR2 FNYEAQ. The CDR3 sequence is 13 residues long. The CDR3 coding sequence is TGTGCCAGCAGCTCCCCTAACCCGGGTGAGCAGTTCTTC. As protein: CASSSPNPGEQFF.

This chain connects TRBV29-1 to TRBJ2-2; TRBD1 or TRBD2 may be the D gene (5 bases each). V gave up 7 bases and J gave up 0 bases, with 12 bases separating them. CDR3 length: 14 residues. Germline V gene sequence: CDR1 SQVTM, CDR2 ANQGSEA. In nucleotides, the CDR3 is TGCAGCGCGGGTAGGGACGCGAACACCGGGGAGCTGTTTTTT. It encodes CSAGRDANTGELFF.

V gene TRBV6-5 combines with J gene TRBJ1-2, with unresolved D. From germline, CDR1 is MNHEY and CDR2 SVGAGI. V gave up 7 bases and J gave up 0 bases, with 12 bases separating them. The CDR3 has 14 amino acids. The CDR3 DNA reads as TGTGCCAGCACCACCGCGGGAGCTAACTATGGCTACACCTTC. Its protein product is CASTTAGANYGYTF.

This chain links TRBV6-5 with TRBJ1-1, with 9 bases that match TRBD1. With 8 bases clipped from V and 4 bases from J, the junction kept 8 bases outside the gene matches. The CDR3 length is 14 residues. Germline V gene lookup returns CDR1 MNHEY and CDR2 SVGAGI. The CDR3 region has the DNA TGTGCCAGCGGTATACAGGGGGCGGTCACTGAAGCTTTCTTT. Protein product: CASGIQGAVTEAFF.

The chain couples TRBV4-2 to TRBJ2-7, with a tentative D call TRBD2 (6 bases). CDR1 and CDR2 (germline): LGHNA, YNFKEQ. V was cut by 3 bases and J by 4 bases, with 13 bases left in between. The CDR3 spans 14 residues. CDR3 sequence reads: CASSQAGTQYEQYF. CDR3 coding DNA: TGTGCCAGCAGCCAGGCCGGGACTCAGTACGAGCAGTACTTC.

This clone was observed a few times. The rearrangement links TRBV10-3 to TRBJ2-7; D could derive from TRBD1 or TRBD2 (6 bases each). Germline V gene sequence: CDR1 ENHRY, CDR2 SYGVKD. Between the trimmed V and J ends, which lost 2 bases and 1 base, there was a span of 9 bases. CDR3 size: 14 residues. DNA of the CDR3: TGTGCCATCAGTGAGGAAGGGGGGTCCTACGAGCAGTACTTC. Translated: CAISEEGGSYEQYF.

This chain connects TRBV29-1 to TRBJ2-2; TRBD1 matches 8 bases. CDR3 size: 15 residues. The germline V gene has CDR1 SQVTM and CDR2 ANQGSEA. Trimming cost V 6 bases and J 1 base; bases outside gene matches: 7. The CDR3 DNA reads as TGCAGCGTGAACCCCGGGACAGGGAACACCGGGGAGCTGTTTTTT. Its translation is CSVNPGTGNTGELFF.

This chain uses TRBV6-5 with TRBJ1-2, with 8 bases aligning to TRBD1. Per the germline V gene, CDR1 is MNHEY and CDR2 is SVGAGI. The CDR3 has 14 residues. V shed 2 bases, J shed 4 bases, and the junction held 3 bases outside the gene matches. The CDR3 coding sequence is TGTGCCAGCAGTTACCAGGGGGCGAGCTATGGCTACACCTTC. This translates into CASSYQGASYGYTF.

The CDR3 coding sequence is TGTGCCAGCAGCGCCTCGAGCCGACTCGAAAAACTGTTTTTT. This encodes CASSASSRLEKLFF. The rearrangement links TRBV11-2 to TRBJ1-4; unclear D gene. V lost 5 bases and J lost 8, with 15 bases in between. This CDR3 spans 14 amino acids. Germline CDR1 SGHAT, CDR2 FQNNGV.

The rearrangement links TRBV25-1 to TRBJ2-7; D gene unclear. The germline V gene encodes CDR1 MGHDK and CDR2 SYGVNS. This CDR3 spans 15 amino acids. V was shortened by 5 bases and J by 0 bases, with 14 bases between the two germline ends. The CDR3 sequence: CASSPPLRSSYEQYF. The CDR3 region has the DNA TGTGCCAGCAGTCCCCCCCTCCGGAGCTCCTACGAGCAGTACTTC.

In its sample, this clone was seen once. The chain uses TRBV2 and TRBJ1-1; D might be TRBD1 (6 bases). V was clipped by 8 bases and J by 9 bases, with 10 bases between them. The germline gives CDR1 SNHLY, CDR2 FYNNEI. This CDR3 region has 10 residues. CDR3 sequence: CASRDTKAFF. As DNA, the CDR3 is TGTGCCAGCCGGGACACAAAAGCTTTCTTT.

This chain uses TRBV14 with TRBJ2-7; D is unclear. V lost 1 base and J 7 bases, leaving 11 bases between the germline ends. The CDR3 consists of 13 residues. Looked up from germline, CDR1 is SGHDN and CDR2 is FVKESK. CDR3 DNA: TGTGCCAGCAGCCAAGTCGCATCGAGTGAGCAGTACTTC. Its translation: CASSQVASSEQYF.

V gene TRBV6-5 combines with J gene TRBJ2-2, with 7 bases aligning to TRBD1. The germline V gene encodes CDR1 MNHEY and CDR2 SVGAGI. Trimming at V came to 6 bases and at J to 6 bases, leaving 10 bases not matched to a gene. The CDR3 extends over 15 amino acids. The CDR3 here is CASSRDSLIPGELFF. CDR3 bases: TGTGCCAGCAGCCGGGACAGCCTAATCCCCGGGGAGCTGTTTTTT.